This T cell receptor beta chain was sequenced during a study of regulatory T cells in long-lasting Graves disease. Arm-PCR of CDR3 regions and iRepertoire HTBI primers were used to build TCR beta libraries. Each CDR3 protein is one row after TCRdb ran MiXCR on the multiplex PCR reads. The sample carries hundreds of thousands of distinct CDR3 sequences, 18% recorded once. Broader study findings: With 2,500 to 3,500 shared public clonotypes, persistent patients exceeded new patients, who shared over 950. Only peripheral blood was studied, not thyroid tissue.

Time point of the sample: newly diagnosed GD, antithyroid drugs for less than 3 months. RNA from PBMCs was the source of the TCR library. This clonotype was counted at least ten times. Its specificity is not known. CDR1 and CDR2 from the germline V gene are SGDLS and YYNGEE. CDR3 size: 14 residues. Trimming removed 5 bases from V and 3 bases from J; junction bases left unmatched: 5. The J gene is TRBJ1-2, the V gene TRBV9, with TRBD1 matching over 9 bases. The source was peripheral blood mononuclear cells (PBMCs), collected at new diagnosis, from a patient treated with antithyroid drugs. This TCR was sampled from a female donor with Graves disease. CDR3 in amino acids: CASSARQGDYGYTF. The CDR3 DNA is TGTGCCAGCAGTGCCCGACAGGGGGACTATGGCTACACCTTC.